Following are 25 T cell receptor beta chains from one sample sequenced in a study of blood T cell repertoires in COVID-19. Data came from immunoSEQ multiplex PCR; TCRdb stores just in-frame clones and leaves some out. This sample has tens of thousands of clones, with around four fifths found just once. Sequencing was performed on peripheral blood. These receptors originate from a woman aged 80 or older with acute or convalescent COVID-19.

This rearrangement joins TRBV5-1 to TRBJ2-3, with 7 bases that match TRBD1. With V trimmed by 4 bases and J by 4 bases, 6 bases remained unmatched. This CDR3 region has 14 residues. The V gene's germline CDR1 is SGHRS and CDR2 YFSETQ. The CDR3 bases are TGCGCCAGCAGCCTGGGACAGACTTCAGATACGCAGTATTTT. It codes for CASSLGQTSDTQYF.

This clone was seen more than once but under ten times. The chain uses TRBV2 and TRBJ1-1, with 7 bases aligning to TRBD1. Trimming took 7 bases from V and 4 from J; bases not matched to a gene: 3. CDR1 and CDR2 from the germline V gene are SNHLY and FYNNEI. This CDR3 has 12 amino acids. The DNA of the CDR3 is TGTGCCAGCAACAGGGGTGGCACTGAAGCTTTCTTT. The encoded protein is CASNRGGTEAFF.

The V call is TRBV15, the J call TRBJ1-1; D gene uncertain. V gave up 1 base and J gave up 0 bases, with 3 bases separating them. CDR1 is LNHNV, CDR2 YYDKDF, per germline (reference sequence). The CDR3 contains 13 residues. CDR3 DNA sequence: TGTGCCACCAGCAGAGTCGTGAACACTGAAGCTTTCTTT. Its protein product is CATSRVVNTEAFF.

The chain recombines TRBV7-8 with TRBJ1-1; D perhaps matches TRBD1 (5 bases). This CDR3 comprises 17 residues. CDR1 and CDR2 from the germline V gene are SGHVS and FQNEAQ. V gave up 2 bases and J gave up 3 bases, with 19 bases separating them. CDR3 coding DNA: TGTGCCAGCAGCTTATATGGGGGGAGTGGGTCAGACACTGAAGCTTTCTTT. Translation gives CASSLYGGSGSDTEAFF.

CDR3 bases: TGTGCCGGAACCAAGCAACTAGTTTGGGAGACCCAGTACTTC. Residues: CAGTKQLVWETQYF. The chain joins TRBV2 to TRBJ2-5; the D gene is possibly TRBD2 (5 bases). V was trimmed by 11 bases and J by 5 bases, leaving 21 bases between them. From germline, CDR1 is SNHLY and CDR2 FYNNEI. This CDR3 has 14 amino acids.

The V call is TRBV29-1, the J call TRBJ2-7, with 10 bases fitting TRBD1. This CDR3 region has 13 residues. Germline trimming cut 4 bases from V and 1 base from J; bases unmatched to any gene: 1. Germline CDR1 SQVTM, CDR2 ANQGSEA. The CDR3 protein is CSVGGQGSYEQYF. DNA for the CDR3: TGCAGCGTTGGGGGACAGGGGTCCTACGAGCAGTACTTC.

The CDR3 protein is CASSRSGTGDQPQHF. The CDR3 nucleotides are TGCGCCAGCAGTCGATCGGGGACAGGGGATCAGCCCCAGCATTTT. The J gene is TRBJ1-5, the V gene TRBV5-1, with 10 positions matching TRBD1. V gave up 5 bases and J gave up 5 bases; unmatched junction bases: 7. CDR1 is SGHRS and CDR2 is YFSETQ in the germline V gene. This CDR3 has 15 amino acids.

The J gene is TRBJ2-2, the V gene TRBV5-5; tentative D call: TRBD2 (6 bases). CDR1 is SGHKS and CDR2 is YYEKEE in the germline V gene (reference sequence). V was shortened by 1 base and J by 6 bases, with 13 bases between the two germline ends. The CDR3 extends over 15 amino acids. CDR3 protein: CASSLTGDVAGELFF. CDR3 nucleotide sequence: TGTGCCAGCAGCTTGACGGGAGATGTGGCCGGGGAGCTGTTTTTT.

V is TRBV19 and J is TRBJ1-6; D remains ambiguous. This CDR3 contains 15 residues. Germline CDR1 LNHDA, CDR2 SQIVND (reference sequence). With 3 bases removed from V and 9 bases from J, the gap between germline ends came to 15 bases. CDR3 sequence: CASSIPGHRGSPLHF. The CDR3 region has the DNA TGTGCCAGTAGTATCCCGGGCCACCGGGGTTCACCCCTCCACTTT.

The rearrangement joins TRBV27 to TRBJ1-2; D gene uncertain. V lost 2 bases and J lost 2, with 6 bases in between. This CDR3 region has 13 residues. In germline, CDR1 is MNHEY, CDR2 SMNVEV (reference sequence). The chain's CDR3 is CASSLTQNYGYTF. CDR3 nucleotide sequence: TGTGCCAGCAGTTTAACACAGAACTATGGCTACACCTTC.

This clone came up once. The genes are TRBV12-3 or TRBV12-4 and TRBJ2-1; D call uncertain. Trimming cost V 1 base and J 13 bases, with 11 bases left between them. The CDR3 loop spans 12 amino acids. CDR3 region: CASSLDISAQFF. CDR3 sequence (DNA): TGTGCCAGCAGTTTAGACATATCCGCCCAGTTCTTC.

This clone was observed a few times. The V call is TRBV11-2, the J call TRBJ1-4, with 8 positions matching TRBD1. V trimming: 6 bases; J trimming: 2 bases; junction bases outside the gene matches: 5. The CDR3 is 15 amino acids. The germline V gene encodes CDR1 SGHAT and CDR2 FQNNGV. This CDR3 reads CASSYGTGTNEKLFF. CDR3 nucleotides: TGTGCCAGCAGTTACGGGACAGGTACTAATGAAAAACTGTTTTTT.

The chain employs TRBV5-5 and TRBJ2-5, with TRBD1 as a possible D gene (6 bases). Germline V gives CDR1 SGHKS, CDR2 YYEKEE (reference sequence). CDR3 length equals 14 residues. The V and J ends lost 3 bases and 4 bases respectively, with 13 bases between them. The CDR3 DNA follows: TGTGCCAGCAGCTCACAGGGTCGACGAGAGACCCAGTACTTC. This encodes CASSSQGRRETQYF.

This rearrangement joins TRBV19 to TRBJ1-5; 8 bases match TRBD1. Germline assignment: CDR1 LNHDA and CDR2 SQIVND (reference sequence). V lost 7 bases to trimming and J lost 3 bases; unmatched junction nucleotides: 5. The CDR3 totals 14 residues. CDR3 in amino acids: CASTDRGLNQPQHF. CDR3 DNA sequence: TGTGCCAGTACCGACAGGGGACTCAATCAGCCCCAGCATTTT.

The chain has TRBV10-3 and TRBJ1-1, with TRBD1 matching over 9 bases. The J segment lost 4 bases and the V segment lost 3 bases, leaving 0 bases of the junction unmatched. Germline V gene sequence: CDR1 ENHRY, CDR2 SYGVKD. The CDR3 is 13 residues long. The CDR3 nucleotides read TGTGCCATCAGTGAACAGGGGGCCACTGAAGCTTTCTTT. This sequence encodes CAISEQGATEAFF.

The V gene is TRBV6-6, the J gene TRBJ1-6; 9 nucleotides line up with TRBD1. Trimming removed 6 bases from V and 5 bases from J; junction bases left unmatched: 5. Germline V gene sequence: CDR1 MNHNY, CDR2 SVGAGI (reference sequence). This CDR3 region has 15 residues. CDR3 nucleotide sequence: TGTGCCAGCAGGTCGGGACAGGGCAATAATTCACCCCTCCACTTT. Its translation: CASRSGQGNNSPLHF.

This clone was counted a single time. This sequence joins TRBV30 and TRBJ1-1; possible D gene TRBD1, 6 bases. The V gene lost 2 bases and the J gene lost 5 bases, with 12 bases spanning the gap. Germline lookup yields CDR1 GTSNPN and CDR2 SVGIG (reference sequence). CDR3 length: 13 residues. CDR3 sequence reads: CAWSLNRATEAFF. The CDR3 DNA sequence: TGTGCCTGGAGTCTAAACAGGGCTACTGAAGCTTTCTTT. Drawing the rest from reference TRBV30 and TRBJ1-1, the complete variable domain is SQTIHQWPATLVQPVGSPLSLECTVEGTSNPNLYWYRQAAGRGLQLLFYSVGIGQISSEVPQNLSASRPQDRQFILSSKKLLLSDSGFYLCAWSLNRATEAFFGQGTRLTVV.

This clone was found once. The chain carries TRBV6-1 and TRBJ1-5; 9 bases are a match to TRBD1. V lost 4 bases to trimming and J lost 6 bases; unmatched junction nucleotides: 10. Germline V gene lookup returns CDR1 MNHNS and CDR2 SASEGT. The CDR3 consists of 16 residues. DNA for the CDR3: TGTGCCAGCAGTGGGGTAACAGGGGGCGGGAGTCAGCCCCAGCATTTT. It translates to CASSGVTGGGSQPQHF.

CDR3 DNA sequence: TGTGGCACAGGGTCCTCTGGGGCCAACGTCCTGACTTTC. As protein: CGTGSSGANVLTF. This sequence joins TRBV19 and TRBJ2-6; D possibly corresponds to TRBD1 (6 bases). The CDR3 contains 13 residues. CDR1 is LNHDA and CDR2 is SQIVND in the germline V gene (reference sequence). Combining the CDR3 with reference TRBV19 and TRBJ2-6 gives the whole variable domain DGGITQSPKYLFRKEGQNVTLSCEQNLNHDAMYWYRQDPGQGLRLIYYSQIVNDFQKGDIAEGYSVSREKKESFPLTVTSAQKNPTAFYLCGTGSSGANVLTFGAGSRLTVL.

The rearrangement uses TRBV4-2 and TRBJ2-6; tentative D call: TRBD2 (6 bases). The CDR3 is 17 residues long. V lost 0 bases to trimming and J lost 0 bases, with 9 bases between them. Germline lookup yields CDR1 LGHNA and CDR2 YNFKEQ. CDR3 sequence: CASSQDTGGSGANVLTF. CDR3 nucleotides: TGTGCCAGCAGCCAAGATACCGGGGGCTCTGGGGCCAACGTCCTGACTTTC.

V is TRBV6-6 and J is TRBJ2-3, with D possibly being TRBD1 (5 bases). Germline values: CDR1 MNHNY, CDR2 SVGAGI (reference sequence). The ends were cut back, 5 bases at V and 3 bases at J, with 24 bases in the middle. This CDR3 is built from 18 residues. CDR3: CASSRPDHNLRVTDTQYF. Written as DNA, the CDR3 is TGTGCCAGCAGTCGTCCGGACCATAATCTCAGGGTAACAGATACGCAGTATTTT.

This rearrangement joins TRBV7-8 to TRBJ2-1, with 7 positions matching TRBD1. Trimming removed 4 bases from V and 6 bases from J; junction bases left unmatched: 6. This CDR3 has 14 amino acids. Germline-derived CDR1 and CDR2 are SGHVS and FQNEAQ. CDR3 nucleotides: TGTGCCAGCAGCTCCCGGGACAGCCTCAATGAGCAGTTCTTC. It yields the protein CASSSRDSLNEQFF.

The CDR3 here is CASSSKTGTEAFF. In nucleotides, the CDR3 is TGTGCCAGCAGCTCAAAGACAGGCACTGAAGCTTTCTTT. The chain links TRBV3-1 (or the pseudogene TRBV3-2) to TRBJ1-1; a possible D gene is TRBD1 (6 bases). CDR3 length: 13 residues. Deletions cut 5 bases from V and 4 bases from J, with 11 bases between. Germline values: CDR1 LGHDT, CDR2 YNNKEL (reference sequence).

The chain has TRBV5-1 and TRBJ2-3; 8 bases are shared with TRBD1. The V segment lost 4 bases and the J segment 2 bases; nucleotides outside the gene matches: 6. The CDR3 totals 15 residues. Germline V gene data show CDR1 as SGHRS and CDR2 as YFSETQ. CDR3 DNA: TGCGCCAGCAGCCCCGGACAGGGCCCCACAGATACGCAGTATTTT. Amino acid sequence: CASSPGQGPTDTQYF.

This clone was found a few times. The genes are TRBV11-3 and TRBJ1-6; D remains ambiguous. The germline V and J ends were trimmed by 5 bases and 8 bases, with 16 bases remaining between them. Germline V CDR1 and CDR2: SGHNT, YENEEA. The length of the CDR3 is 15 residues. The CDR3 protein is CASSRRAGRDSPLHF. The DNA for the CDR3 is TGTGCCAGCAGCCGAAGGGCCGGGAGGGATTCACCCCTCCACTTT.